A selection of T cell receptor beta chains follows, all from one sample in a study of blood T cell repertoires in COVID-19. Data came from immunoSEQ multiplex PCR; TCRdb stores just in-frame clones and leaves some out. The table shows approximately 140,000 clones, with over 75% occurring only once. The sample consisted of PBMCs or T cells enriched from blood (not recorded which). These receptors originate from a man aged 45-65 years in a cohort exposed to, infected with or recovered from COVID-19 (not recorded which). The CDR3 runs from the conserved cysteine through the conserved F or W. Each record gives: D gene, J gene, clone size, V gene, CDR3 protein, CDR3 DNA. D genes are given only for firm matches. Not all rows give a size; the values are once, few, many and, for expanded clones, a class.

TRBD2,TRBJ2-7,.,TRBV10-2,CASRGLAVSYEQYF,TGCGCCAGCAGGGGCCTAGCGGTATCCTACGAGCAGTACTTC
TRBD2,TRBJ2-2,.,TRBV2,CASSWTSGRRTGELFF,TGTGCCAGCAGTTGGACTAGCGGGAGAAGAACCGGGGAGCTGTTTTTT
TRBD1,TRBJ2-7,.,TRBV7-9,CASSQMRAGGMYEQYF,TGTGCCAGCAGCCAAATGAGGGCAGGGGGCATGTACGAGCAGTACTTC
.,TRBJ1-2,.,TRBV19,CASSMKAAGPIYGYTF,TGTGCCAGTAGTATGAAGGCCGCAGGGCCCATCTATGGCTACACCTTC
.,TRBJ1-2,.,TRBV7-2,CASSRMNYGYTF,TGTGCCAGCAGCCGTATGAACTATGGCTACACCTTC
TRBD1,TRBJ1-2,.,TRBV2,CASSPPGTGGGYTF,TGTGCCAGCAGTCCCCCCGGGACAGGGGGTGGCTACACCTTC
.,TRBJ2-7,.,TRBV14,CASSHLLGVGSYEQYF,TGTGCCAGCAGCCACTTACTCGGTGTCGGCTCCTACGAGCAGTACTTC
TRBD2,TRBJ2-5,.,TRBV5-4,CASSAGLGIQETQYF,TGTGCCAGCAGCGCGGGACTAGGGATCCAAGAGACCCAGTACTTC
.,TRBJ1-1,few,TRBV6-2/TRBV6-3,CASSHHPGQSTEAFF,TGTGCCAGCAGTCACCACCCCGGACAGAGCACTGAAGCTTTCTTT
.,TRBJ2-7,.,TRBV27,CASSSAGIPTYEQYF,TGTGCCAGCAGTTCGGCAGGGATACCAACCTACGAGCAGTACTTC
.,TRBJ2-2,.,TRBV14,CASSPAGLPNTGELFF,TGTGCCAGCAGCCCGGCAGGACTACCGAACACCGGGGAGCTGTTTTTT
.,TRBJ1-3,.,TRBV9,CASSVESTIGNTIYF,TGTGCCAGCAGCGTAGAGTCGACAATAGGAAACACCATATATTTT
.,TRBJ1-5,.,TRBV4-1,CASSQDQTVHQPQHF,TGCGCCAGCAGCCAAGATCAGACAGTCCATCAGCCCCAGCATTTT
.,TRBJ2-7,.,TRBV27,CASSATGPTYEQYF,TGTGCCAGCAGTGCCACAGGGCCTACCTACGAGCAGTACTTC
TRBD1,TRBJ1-1,once,TRBV4-1,CASSQGQILNTEAFF,TGCGCCAGCAGCCAGGGACAGATTTTGAACACTGAAGCTTTCTTT
.,TRBJ2-7,.,TRBV19,CASSTVHKFGQYF,TGTGCCAGTAGTACCGTCCACAAGTTTGGGCAGTACTTC